A selection of T cell receptor beta chains follows, all from one sample in a study of blood T cell repertoires in COVID-19. Produced via immunoSEQ multiplex PCR; TCRdb's table is partial and in-frame only. Counted here are 90,000 to 150,000 clones, roughly 91% occurring once; the ten biggest clones make up about a fifth. Sequencing used peripheral blood. The receptor set was obtained from a human donor with acute or convalescent COVID-19. The donor label of this sample is uncertain. Both conserved end residues are part of each CDR3. The D gene is left open where the match is weak. Clone size is stated in some rows and not others, as once, few, many or a class when expanded.

CDR3: CASSLLEQADTQYF; DNA: TGCGCCAGCAGCTTGTTGGAGCAAGCAGATACGCAGTATTTT; size: once; J: TRBJ2-3; V: TRBV5-1; D: NA
CDR3: CATSNRHSSVDEQFF; DNA: TGTGCCACCAGCAACCGGCACAGTAGCGTGGATGAGCAGTTCTTC; size: NA; J: TRBJ2-1; V: TRBV15; D: NA
CDR3: CASGGEPYNYGYTF; DNA: TGTGCCAGCGGGGGGGAACCCTACAACTATGGCTACACCTTC; size: NA; J: TRBJ1-2; V: TRBV2; D: NA
CDR3: CASRRTGNNYGYTF; DNA: TGTGCCAGTAGAAGGACAGGCAATAACTATGGCTACACCTTC; size: NA; J: TRBJ1-2; V: TRBV19; D: TRBD1
CDR3: CASSLLPSQGGTETQYF; DNA: TGTGCCAGCAGCTTACTCCCCTCCCAGGGGGGAACGGAGACCCAGTACTTC; size: once; J: TRBJ2-5; V: TRBV11-3; D: NA
CDR3: CASSRSPGATSAYEQYF; DNA: TGTGCCAGTAGCCGTAGTCCAGGGGCGACTAGCGCCTACGAGCAGTACTTC; size: NA; J: TRBJ2-7; V: TRBV19; D: TRBD2
CDR3: CASRDISQGGSYNSPLHF; DNA: TGTGCCAGCCGAGACATATCACAGGGCGGCTCCTATAATTCACCCCTCCACTTT; size: NA; J: TRBJ1-6; V: TRBV2; D: NA
CDR3: CASGSTGGAQSYEQYF; DNA: TGTGCTAGTGGTTCCACAGGGGGCGCCCAGAGCTACGAGCAGTACTTC; size: NA; J: TRBJ2-7; V: TRBV12-5; D: TRBD1
CDR3: CTRSLGTSGRGADTQYF; DNA: TGTACCAGAAGCTTGGGGACTAGCGGGAGGGGGGCAGATACGCAGTATTTT; size: NA; J: TRBJ2-3; V: TRBV5-3; D: TRBD2
CDR3: CASSPQAGEYEQYF; DNA: TGTGCCAGCTCACCACAGGCAGGGGAATACGAGCAGTACTTC; size: NA; J: TRBJ2-7; V: TRBV18; D: NA
CDR3: CASSLSHTDTQYF; DNA: TGTGCCAGCAGCCTTAGCCACACAGATACGCAGTATTTT; size: NA; J: TRBJ2-3; V: TRBV9; D: NA
CDR3: CASSLSQGAHYEQYF; DNA: TGCGCCAGCAGCTTGTCACAGGGGGCCCACTACGAGCAGTACTTC; size: NA; J: TRBJ2-7; V: TRBV5-1; D: TRBD1
CDR3: CAWSHGVLDDYTF; DNA: TGTGCCTGGAGTCACGGGGTTCTCGATGACTACACCTTC; size: NA; J: TRBJ1-2; V: TRBV30; D: NA